This T cell receptor beta chain was retrieved from a study of shared T cell receptors in the human thymus. V gave up 3 bases and J gave up 0 bases; unmatched junction bases: 5. The CDR3 has 17 amino acids. Germline values: CDR1 LNHDA, CDR2 SQIVND (reference sequence). Sequencing used immunoSEQ multiplex PCR; TCRdb keeps in-frame clones, though not all of them. The sample holds about 380,000 clones, roughly 94% seen once. The receptor was derived from a human donor. Sequencing was done on a sample of thymocytes. The chain employs TRBV19 and TRBJ2-6; 7 bases are shared with TRBD1. This chain's CDR3 is CASSIRQGNSGANVLTF. The CDR3 nucleotides are TGTGCCAGTAGTATCCGACAGGGAAACTCTGGGGCCAACGTCCTGACTTTC.